This TCR beta chain appears in the sequencing data of a study of cytomegalovirus exposure and HLA in healthy donors. General study findings and limits: Highly shared sequence variants in one cluster were likely a sequencing artifact. TCR beta V- and J-gene trimming, according to a later analysis, was linked to a missense DCLRE1C variant.

Germline CDR1 SGHTA, CDR2 FQGNSA. The CDR3 contains 16 residues. Regarding this clone: Its target is not known.

Researchers ran the PCR with 60 Vbeta and 13 Jbeta primers. Profiling relied on immunoSEQ multiplex PCR, and the TCRdb table lists in-frame clones only, not all of them. The sample lists some 98,000 clones, about 81% occurring once. This clonotype was obtained from a man between 40 and 49 years old in good health and CMV-seronegative. Sequencing was performed on PBMCs. V usage is TRBV7-2 and J usage is TRBJ2-5, with a tentative D call TRBD1 (6 bases). The better agreement between TRBJ2-7 and the DNA end casts doubt on the J call. The CDR3 spells CASSQYQQGAGYEQYF. The CDR3 nucleotides are TGTGCCAGCAGTCAATACCAACAGGGCGCGGGCTACGAGCAGTACTTC.